These 14 T cell receptor beta chains came from one sample sequenced in a study of identifying expanded T cells in peripheral blood. Data came from immunoSEQ multiplex PCR; TCRdb stores just in-frame clones and leaves some out. The data contain roughly 96,000 clones, over 75% of them singletons. The sample consisted of blood. The receptors were sampled from a person aged 18 to 70 in good health.

The chain is built from TRBV11-1 and TRBJ1-3, with D possibly TRBD1 on 5 matching bases. The CDR3 consists of 16 residues. Germline CDR1 and CDR2: SGHAT and FQDESV (reference sequence). V lost 7 bases and J lost 4, with 20 bases in between. The CDR3 protein is CASTGDLQGYGNTIYF. DNA of the CDR3: TGTGCCAGCACCGGCGATCTTCAGGGATACGGAAACACCATATATTTT.

The chain uses TRBV30 and TRBJ1-2, with D hard to call. This CDR3 spans 13 amino acids. Per germline, CDR1 GTSNPN and CDR2 SVGIG (reference sequence). Trimming left V 4 bases short and J 0 bases short, with 9 bases between. In DNA form, the CDR3 reads TGTGCCTGGACGACCGGAGCTAACTATGGCTACACCTTC. It codes for CAWTTGANYGYTF.

The V gene is TRBV6-1, the J gene TRBJ1-3; D might be TRBD1 (5 bases). Germline V gene data show CDR1 as MNHNS and CDR2 as SASEGT. The CDR3 is 15 amino acids. The V and J ends lost 4 bases and 5 bases respectively, with 15 bases between them. The CDR3 reads CASSAGASGRNTIYF. CDR3 nucleotide sequence: TGTGCCAGCAGTGCCGGGGCAAGTGGCCGAAACACCATATATTTT.

V is TRBV6-6 and J is TRBJ2-7; possible D gene TRBD2, 6 bases. The CDR3 has 15 residues. Germline CDR1 reads MNHNY; CDR2 reads SVGAGI (reference sequence). Trimming left V 7 bases short and J 6 bases short, with 22 bases between. The CDR3 is CASTSQEGLRIEQYF. The CDR3 DNA is TGTGCCAGCACCAGTCAAGAGGGACTGCGAATCGAGCAGTACTTC.

The chain carries TRBV5-1 and TRBJ2-5; 10 nucleotides match TRBD2. Germline lookup yields CDR1 SGHRS and CDR2 YFSETQ. Germline trimming cut 2 bases from V and 1 base from J; bases unmatched to any gene: 8. The CDR3 loop spans 17 amino acids. CDR3 sequence reads: CASSFSSGGGLQETQYF. DNA of the CDR3: TGCGCCAGCAGCTTCTCTAGCGGGGGCGGACTCCAAGAGACCCAGTACTTC.

V gene TRBV5-1 combines with J gene TRBJ2-7; no definite D call. Germline V gene data show CDR1 as SGHRS and CDR2 as YFSETQ. Trimming shortened V by 4 bases and J by 5 bases, and 10 bases separated the two germline ends. The CDR3 covers 12 residues. The CDR3 sequence is CASSPDFHEQYF. Written as DNA, the CDR3 is TGCGCCAGCAGCCCCGACTTCCACGAGCAGTACTTC.

This clone was seen just once. The genes are TRBV4-3 and TRBJ2-5; perhaps TRBD2 as D (5 bases). The V end was cut by 0 bases, the J end by 12 bases, with 17 bases between. The CDR3 totals 14 residues. Germline loops: CDR1 LGHNA, CDR2 YSLEER. This CDR3 reads CASSQDRETPSEYF. CDR3 bases: TGCGCCAGCAGCCAAGATAGGGAGACACCTTCGGAGTACTTC.

The chain joins TRBV7-9 to TRBJ2-2, with 14 bases aligning to TRBD2. V trimming: 0 bases; J trimming: 1 base; junction bases outside the gene matches: 1. Germline lookup yields CDR1 SEHNR and CDR2 FQNEAQ (reference sequence). CDR3 length: 18 amino acids. The CDR3 loop is CASSLAGTSGRNTGELFF. The CDR3 nucleotides read TGTGCCAGCAGCTTAGCCGGGACTAGCGGGAGGAACACCGGGGAGCTGTTTTTT.

The chain recombines TRBV27 with TRBJ2-5; no firm D call. The CDR3 runs to 11 residues. CDR1 and CDR2 from the germline V gene are MNHEY and SMNVEV (reference sequence). V lost 5 bases, J lost 5 bases, and 6 bases lay in between. The CDR3 DNA reads as TGTGCCAGCAGTCTCCCTGAGACCCAGTACTTC. Protein product: CASSLPETQYF.

This CDR3 reads CASSYSANQREQYF. The CDR3 nucleotides read TGTGCCAGCAGTTACTCGGCGAATCAACGCGAGCAGTACTTC. The gene calls are TRBV6-5 and TRBJ2-7; D unresolved. V was clipped by 0 bases and J by 6 bases, with 12 bases between them. The CDR3 sequence is 14 residues long. Per germline, CDR1 MNHEY and CDR2 SVGAGI.

The J gene is TRBJ1-1, the V gene TRBV18, with TRBD1 identical over 7 bases. The germline V gene encodes CDR1 KGHSH and CDR2 LQKENI. V was pared by 3 bases and J by 1 base, with 2 bases of the junction left unmatched. This CDR3 region has 14 residues. The CDR3: CASSPRDRNTEAFF. CDR3 nucleotide sequence: TGTGCCAGCTCACCGCGGGACAGGAACACTGAAGCTTTCTTT.

The J gene is TRBJ1-4, the V gene TRBV18; tentatively, D is TRBD1 (6 bases). The V end lost 2 bases, the J end lost 4 bases, and 17 bases lay between the germline ends. This CDR3 spans 17 amino acids. Germline CDR1 and CDR2: KGHSH and LQKENI. The CDR3 DNA follows: TGTGCCAGCTCACCAAACATAGAAGGGACAAGTAATGAAAAACTGTTTTTT. This sequence encodes CASSPNIEGTSNEKLFF. Filled out from reference TRBV18 and TRBJ1-4, the complete variable domain reads NAGVMQNPRHLVRRRGQEARLRCSPMKGHSHVYWYRQLPEEGLKFMVYLQKENIIDESGMPKERFSAEFPKEGPSILRIQQVVRGDSAAYFCASSPNIEGTSNEKLFFGSGTQLSVL.

The genes are TRBV2 and TRBJ2-1; 9 bases line up with TRBD2. The CDR3 contains 14 residues. The junction had 8 bases not matched to a gene; V was cut back by 10 bases and J by 4 bases. Germline V lookup: CDR1 SNHLY, CDR2 FYNNEI. The CDR3 loop reads CANRAGGLYNEQFF. The CDR3 DNA sequence: TGTGCCAACCGAGCGGGGGGCCTTTACAATGAGCAGTTCTTC.

V gene TRBV6-4 combines with J gene TRBJ1-1; 10 bases line up with TRBD1. This CDR3 comprises 15 residues. Germline V lookup: CDR1 MRHNA, CDR2 SNTAGT. V trimming: 7 bases; J trimming: 7 bases; junction bases outside the gene matches: 12. CDR3 amino acids: CASTYRETGGFEAFF. DNA of the CDR3: TGTGCCAGCACATACCGAGAGACAGGGGGCTTTGAAGCTTTCTTT.